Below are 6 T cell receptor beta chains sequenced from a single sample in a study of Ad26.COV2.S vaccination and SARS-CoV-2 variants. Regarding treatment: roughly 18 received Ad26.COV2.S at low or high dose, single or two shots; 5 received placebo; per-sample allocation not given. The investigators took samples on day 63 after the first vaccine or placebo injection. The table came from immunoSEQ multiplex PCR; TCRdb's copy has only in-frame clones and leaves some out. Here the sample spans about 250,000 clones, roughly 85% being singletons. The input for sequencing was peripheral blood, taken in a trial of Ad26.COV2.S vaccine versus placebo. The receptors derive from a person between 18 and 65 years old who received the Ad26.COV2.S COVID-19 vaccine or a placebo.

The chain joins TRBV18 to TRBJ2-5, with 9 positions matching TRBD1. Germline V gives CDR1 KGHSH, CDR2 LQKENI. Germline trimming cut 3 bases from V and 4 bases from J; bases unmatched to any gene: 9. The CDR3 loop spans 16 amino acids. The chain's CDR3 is CASSPPGNRGRETQYF. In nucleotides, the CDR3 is TGTGCCAGCTCACCCCCCGGTAACAGGGGGCGAGAGACCCAGTACTTC.

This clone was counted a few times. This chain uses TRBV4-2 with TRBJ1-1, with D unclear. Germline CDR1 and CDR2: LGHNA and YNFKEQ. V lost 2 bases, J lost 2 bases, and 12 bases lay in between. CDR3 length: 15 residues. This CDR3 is CASSQLWQPNTEAFF. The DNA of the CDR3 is TGTGCCAGCAGCCAATTGTGGCAGCCCAACACTGAAGCTTTCTTT.

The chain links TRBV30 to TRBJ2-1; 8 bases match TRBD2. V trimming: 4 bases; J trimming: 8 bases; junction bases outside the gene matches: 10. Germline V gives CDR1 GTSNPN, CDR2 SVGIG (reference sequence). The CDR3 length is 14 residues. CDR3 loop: CAWNPGGFGDEQFF. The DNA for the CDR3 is TGTGCCTGGAATCCGGGAGGGTTTGGAGATGAGCAGTTCTTC.

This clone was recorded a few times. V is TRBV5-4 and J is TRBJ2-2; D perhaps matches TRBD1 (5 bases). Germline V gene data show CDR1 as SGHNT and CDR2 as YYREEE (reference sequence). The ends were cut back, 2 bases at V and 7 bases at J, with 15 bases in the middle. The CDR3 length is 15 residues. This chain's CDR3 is CASSLGQGGGGELFF. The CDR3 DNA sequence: TGTGCCAGCAGCTTAGGCCAGGGCGGCGGCGGGGAGCTGTTTTTT.

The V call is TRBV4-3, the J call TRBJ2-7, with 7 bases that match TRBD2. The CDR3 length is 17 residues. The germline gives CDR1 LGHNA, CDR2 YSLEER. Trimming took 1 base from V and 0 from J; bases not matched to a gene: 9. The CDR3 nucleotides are TGCGCCAGCAGCCAAGCGCGCCTAGCGGAAAGCTCCTACGAGCAGTACGTC. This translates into CASSQARLAESSYEQYV.

CDR3 DNA sequence: TGTGCCAGCAGTCGGGACAGGATTTATGGCTACACCTTC. Amino acid sequence: CASSRDRIYGYTF. The rearrangement uses TRBV6-2 or TRBV6-3 and TRBJ1-2; 8 nucleotides match TRBD1. The CDR3 is made up of 13 amino acids. Germline CDR1 and CDR2: MNHEY and SVGEGT. The trim removed 5 bases at V and 5 bases at J, leaving 4 bases unmatched.